Listed below are T cell receptor beta chains from one sample, sequenced in a study of PD-1 blockade in classical Hodgkin lymphoma. Method: immunoSEQ multiplex PCR; TCRdb's copy keeps in-frame clones and lacks some. The data hold fewer than 30,000 clones, with roughly 83% observed a single time. This specimen was peripheral blood mononuclear cells (PBMCs), taken before the second cycle of nivolumab. The receptor source for this set is a human donor with classical Hodgkin lymphoma. Each CDR3 is given with its conserved first and last residue. The D gene is left open where the match is weak. Size values are once, few and many counts, or a class for expanded clones, and some rows have none.

TRBV5-1	TRBD1	TRBJ2-1	once	CASSSMLQGAGYNEQFF	TGCGCCAGCAGCTCTATGTTACAGGGGGCGGGCTACAATGAGCAGTTCTTC
TRBV11-3	.	TRBJ1-3	.	CASSLHHHSGNTIYF	TGTGCCAGCAGCTTACACCACCACTCTGGAAACACCATATATTTT
TRBV4-2	.	TRBJ1-4	.	CASSQDRAEKLFF	TGTGCCAGCAGCCAAGACCGGGCTGAAAAACTGTTTTTT
TRBV5-1	.	TRBJ2-3	.	CASSLAGYDTDTQYF	TGCGCCAGCAGCTTGGCAGGCTATGACACAGATACGCAGTATTTT
TRBV9	.	TRBJ1-1	.	CASSVDVGTNTEAFF	TGTGCCAGCAGCGTAGACGTCGGCACGAACACTGAAGCTTTCTTT
TRBV5-4	.	TRBJ1-6	.	CASSLEQGNSPLHF	TGTGCCAGCAGCTTGGAACAGGGCAATTCACCCCTCCACTTT
TRBV28	TRBD2	TRBJ2-1	.	CASTFLPGLASLNEQFF	TGTGCCAGCACTTTCCTTCCGGGACTAGCGTCCCTTAATGAGCAGTTCTTC
TRBV15	TRBD1	TRBJ1-5	once	CATSRWTGENQPQHF	TGTGCCACCAGCAGGTGGACAGGGGAGAATCAGCCCCAGCATTTT
TRBV5-4	.	TRBJ2-2	once	CASSLLGGPGELFF	TGTGCCAGCAGCTTGTTGGGGGGCCCCGGGGAGCTGTTTTTT
TRBV2	TRBD1	TRBJ1-3	.	CASRTNRGTVGNTIYF	TGTGCCAGCAGAACTAACAGGGGGACAGTAGGAAACACCATATATTTT
TRBV5-1	.	TRBJ2-5	.	CASSWAGTPAETQYF	TGCGCCAGCAGCTGGGCCGGGACCCCCGCCGAGACCCAGTACTTC
TRBV5-1	TRBD1	TRBJ1-5	.	CASSTDRGLGPQHF	TGCGCCAGCAGCACGGACAGGGGGCTGGGGCCCCAGCATTTT
TRBV19	.	TRBJ2-2	.	CASSIVGYHGELFF	TGTGCCAGTAGTATAGTGGGATATCACGGGGAGCTGTTTTTT
TRBV5-4	TRBD2	TRBJ2-1	.	CASTLLAVGSNEQFF	TGTGCCAGCACACTTCTAGCGGTGGGGTCCAATGAGCAGTTCTTC
TRBV15	.	TRBJ2-3	few	CATSRDHGYTQYF	TGTGCCACCAGCAGAGATCACGGGTATACGCAGTATTTT
TRBV27	TRBD1	TRBJ2-1	.	CASRPDRGSYNEQFF	TGTGCCAGCAGACCGGACAGGGGGTCCTACAATGAGCAGTTCTTC
TRBV15	TRBD1	TRBJ2-7	.	CATSTWTGGPYEQYF	TGTGCCACCAGCACCTGGACAGGGGGGCCCTACGAGCAGTACTTC
TRBV6-5	.	TRBJ2-2	.	CASGPNTGELFF	TGTGCCAGCGGCCCGAACACCGGGGAGCTGTTTTTT
TRBV10-2	.	TRBJ2-1	.	CASSEVTSSYNEQFF	TGCGCCAGCAGTGAGGTGACAAGCTCCTACAATGAGCAGTTCTTC
TRBV6-5	.	TRBJ2-2	.	CASSYIETGGTGELFF	TGTGCCAGCAGTTACATCGAAACAGGCGGGACCGGGGAGCTGTTTTTT
TRBV2	.	TRBJ1-5	.	CASSERRNNQPQHF	TGTGCCAGCAGTGAACGCCGGAACAATCAGCCCCAGCATTTT
TRBV5-4	.	TRBJ1-4	.	CASRAGGATDEKLFF	TGTGCCAGCAGGGCCGGGGGGGCAACGGATGAAAAACTGTTTTTT
TRBV7-2	TRBD1	TRBJ2-3	.	CASSKGTGDADTQYF	TGTGCCAGCAGCAAGGGGACAGGGGACGCAGATACGCAGTATTTT
TRBV28	.	TRBJ2-4	.	CASSPPVGGNIQYF	TGTGCCAGCAGCCCCCCCGTCGGGGGAAACATTCAGTACTTC
TRBV7-2	TRBD1	TRBJ1-1	.	CASSLLTGVNTEAFF	TGTGCCAGCAGCCTATTGACAGGGGTGAACACTGAAGCTTTCTTT
TRBV5-1	.	TRBJ1-1	.	CASFGPNTEAFF	TGCGCCAGCTTCGGTCCGAACACTGAAGCTTTCTTT
TRBV9	.	TRBJ1-2	.	CASSVGSNYGYTF	TGTGCCAGCAGCGTGGGCAGTAACTATGGCTACACCTTC
TRBV5-1	TRBD1	TRBJ1-1	.	CASSSQGAVGTEAFF	TGCGCCAGCAGCTCACAGGGGGCAGTTGGGACTGAAGCTTTCTTT
TRBV4-3	.	TRBJ1-6	once	CASSQDPGDLFNSPLHF	TGCGCCAGCAGCCAAGACCCAGGGGACCTCTTTAATTCACCCCTCCACTTT
TRBV2	TRBD2	TRBJ2-2	.	CASSEATSGVGTGELFF	TGTGCCAGCAGTGAAGCTACTAGCGGGGTGGGCACCGGGGAGCTGTTTTTT
TRBV4-2	TRBD2	TRBJ2-2	.	CASSQAPSGNTGELFF	TGTGCCAGCAGCCAAGCCCCTAGCGGTAACACCGGGGAGCTGTTTTTT
TRBV11-3	TRBD1	TRBJ1-1	few	CASSLGGTGRGTEAFF	TGTGCCAGCAGCTTAGGTGGGACAGGGAGGGGGACTGAAGCTTTCTTT
TRBV5-6	.	TRBJ1-5	once	CASSFGGIGQLQHF	TGTGCCAGCAGCTTCGGGGGAATAGGGCAGCTCCAGCATTTT
TRBV7-2	.	TRBJ2-1	.	CASSLDVRVAYNEQFF	TGTGCCAGCAGCTTAGATGTTCGCGTGGCCTACAATGAGCAGTTCTTC
TRBV18	.	TRBJ2-7	.	CASSPRQGGEQYF	TGTGCCAGCTCACCACGGCAGGGGGGCGAGCAGTACTTC
TRBV6-5	TRBD1	TRBJ2-1	few	CASSRRGRAYNEQFF	TGTGCCAGCAGTCGCAGGGGGCGCGCCTACAATGAGCAGTTCTTC
TRBV19	.	TRBJ2-2	.	CASSIEQPGELFF	TGTGCCAGTAGTATAGAGCAGCCCGGGGAGCTGTTTTTT
TRBV5-1	.	TRBJ2-3	once	CASSLAGSGGTDTQYF	TGCGCCAGCAGCTTGGCCGGCTCAGGGGGCACAGATACGCAGTATTTT
TRBV7-9	TRBD1	TRBJ1-4	.	CASSPTGANEKLFF	TGTGCCAGCAGCCCGACAGGGGCCAATGAAAAACTGTTTTTT
TRBV5-5	.	TRBJ2-1	.	CASSLLPGRYNEQFF	TGTGCCAGCAGCTTGTTGCCCGGGAGATACAATGAGCAGTTCTTC
TRBV6-1	.	TRBJ1-2	once	CASSELGTVNLNYGYTF	TGTGCCAGCAGTGAACTTGGAACAGTTAATCTTAACTATGGCTACACCTTC
TRBV9	TRBD2	TRBJ2-3	.	CASSDGGAVGDTQYF	TGTGCCAGCAGCGACGGGGGGGCTGTAGGAGATACGCAGTATTTT
TRBV7-3	.	TRBJ1-2	.	CASSPGSDHGYTF	TGTGCCAGCAGCCCAGGGTCCGACCATGGCTACACCTTC
TRBV5-6	TRBD1	TRBJ1-1	.	CASSSATGRAFF	TGTGCCAGCAGCTCAGCGACAGGGCGAGCTTTCTTT
TRBV28	.	TRBJ2-7	.	CASSSIRPYEQYF	TGTGCCAGCAGCTCTATTCGACCGTACGAGCAGTACTTC
TRBV28	.	TRBJ2-4	.	CASMEGPLAKNIQYF	TGTGCCAGCATGGAAGGACCGTTAGCCAAAAACATTCAGTACTTC
TRBV28	.	TRBJ2-3	.	CASSLYRDPYTDTQYF	TGTGCCAGCAGTTTATATAGGGACCCCTACACAGATACGCAGTATTTT
TRBV6-5	.	TRBJ1-5	.	CASSYGRNQPQHF	TGTGCCAGCAGTTACGGGCGCAATCAGCCCCAGCATTTT
TRBV27	TRBD1	TRBJ2-3	.	CAKSGQGNGDTQYF	TGTGCCAAGTCCGGACAGGGTAATGGAGATACGCAGTATTTT
TRBV2	.	TRBJ2-5	.	CASSVGTGLQETQYF	TGTGCCAGCAGTGTTGGTACAGGTTTGCAAGAGACCCAGTACTTC
TRBV7-2	.	TRBJ1-1	.	CASSLASIMNTEAFF	TGTGCCAGCAGCTTAGCATCCATTATGAACACTGAAGCTTTCTTT
TRBV6-1	.	TRBJ1-4	.	CASSVTWDEKLFF	TGTGCCAGCAGTGTTACTTGGGATGAAAAACTGTTTTTT
TRBV21-1	.	TRBJ2-7	.	CASLIRTGGGEQYF	TGTGCCAGCTTAATAAGGACAGGGGGAGGCGAGCAGTACTTC
TRBV4-2	TRBD1	TRBJ1-4	.	CASSQEGQGTNEKLFF	TGTGCCAGCAGCCAAGAAGGACAGGGAACTAATGAAAAACTGTTTTTT